A single sample is the source of the 20 T cell receptor beta chains below, sequenced in a study of shared clonotypes between healthy human individuals. Repertoires were generated with immunoSEQ multiplex PCR, while TCRdb's copy carries only in-frame clones and drops some. Among some 1 million clones, roughly 70% were seen once, and the ten largest hold around 1.4%. Sequenced material: memory CD4+ T cells sorted from blood. Stated subset: CD45RA-negative fraction. These TCRs come from a man between 18 and 35 years old in good health.

This clone came up once. J is TRBJ2-1 and V is TRBV27, with D possibly TRBD1 on 6 matching bases. Between the trimmed V and J ends, which lost 5 bases and 12 bases, there was a span of 17 bases. The CDR3 has 13 amino acids. CDR1 and CDR2 from the germline V gene are MNHEY and SMNVEV (reference sequence). The CDR3 bases are TGTGCCAGCAGTCCCCGACAGGCCCTTCGGCAGTTCTTC. Translation gives CASSPRQALRQFF.

In its sample, this clone was seen a few times. In the same sample, other DNA sequences code for this CDR3. The J gene is TRBJ1-1, the V gene TRBV9, with 7 bases fitting TRBD1. The CDR3 consists of 14 residues. Germline values: CDR1 SGDLS, CDR2 YYNGEE. V shed 0 bases and J 4 bases; nucleotides not matched to a gene: 3. CDR3 amino acids: CASSVGQGGTEAFF. The CDR3 DNA is TGTGCCAGCAGCGTAGGACAGGGCGGCACTGAAGCTTTCTTT.

The rearrangement uses TRBV2 and TRBJ1-5; D perhaps matches TRBD1 (6 bases). In germline, CDR1 is SNHLY, CDR2 FYNNEI. V was trimmed by 6 bases and J by 4 bases, leaving 10 bases between them. The CDR3 length is 13 residues. CDR3 sequence: CASSYTGNQPQHF. DNA for the CDR3: TGTGCCAGCAGCTATACAGGGAATCAGCCCCAGCATTTT.

The chain uses TRBV4-1 and TRBJ1-2, with D possibly being TRBD1 (6 bases). CDR3 length equals 18 residues. Looked up from germline, CDR1 is MGHRA and CDR2 is YSYEKL. Trimming cost V 2 bases and J 0 bases, with 19 bases left between them. The CDR3 here is CASSQPFHRDNANYGYTF. Written as DNA, the CDR3 is TGCGCCAGCAGCCAACCCTTCCACCGGGACAATGCTAACTATGGCTACACCTTC.

The chain carries TRBV2 and TRBJ2-3, with TRBD2 matching over 9 bases. With V trimmed by 7 bases and J by 7 bases, 6 bases remained unmatched. Looked up from germline, CDR1 is SNHLY and CDR2 is FYNNEI. The CDR3 loop spans 13 amino acids. CDR3 protein: CASTSGIGNTQYF. The CDR3 DNA reads TGTGCCAGCACTAGCGGGATAGGGAATACGCAGTATTTT.

The chain couples TRBV7-8 to TRBJ1-2; 8 bases line up with TRBD1. The CDR3 loop spans 15 amino acids. The trim removed 3 bases at V and 3 bases at J, leaving 6 bases unmatched. Germline V gives CDR1 SGHVS, CDR2 FQNEAQ. DNA of the CDR3: TGTGCCAGCAGCTTCCTTGACAGGGGCGACTATGGCTACACCTTC. It codes for CASSFLDRGDYGYTF.

On this clone: At one end the junction does not follow the germline gene, possibly because of a read error. This chain connects TRBV7-7 to TRBJ1-5, with a tentative D call TRBD1 (6 bases). Germline loops: CDR1 SSHAT, CDR2 FNYEAQ (reference sequence). The CDR3 covers 17 residues. For the CDR3, the DNA is TGTGCTAGCAGCTTAGCTTCGACGGACAGCCACGATCAGCCCCAGCATTTT. It specifies CASSLASTDSHDQPQHF.

The genes are TRBV2 and TRBJ2-1; 9 nucleotides align to TRBD1. Germline V gives CDR1 SNHLY, CDR2 FYNNEI. With V trimmed by 6 bases and J by 6 bases, 9 bases remained unmatched. The CDR3 length is 15 residues. CDR3 in DNA: TGTGCCAGCAGGGCCGGGACAGGGTGGGGCAATGAGCAGTTCTTC. It translates to CASRAGTGWGNEQFF.

V and J are TRBV28 and TRBJ2-6, with D possibly TRBD1 on 7 matching bases. Trimming pared 6 bases from V and 3 bases from J, leaving 12 bases between. CDR1 MDHEN and CDR2 SYDVKM come from the germline V gene. The CDR3 has 15 residues. The CDR3 DNA sequence: TGTGCCAGCAGCCCCAGGGGGGTTGGGGCCAACGTCCTGACTTTC. Encoded protein: CASSPRGVGANVLTF. The full variable domain, with the rest looked up from reference TRBV28 and TRBJ2-6, is DVKVTQSSRYLVKRTGEKVFLECVQDMDHENMFWYRQDPGLGLRLIYFSYDVKMKEKGDIPEGYSVSREKKERFSLILESASTNQTSMYLCASSPRGVGANVLTFGAGSRLTVL.

Details on this clone: Other nucleotide sequences from this sample produce the same CDR3. The rearrangement joins TRBV6-5 to TRBJ2-7, with 7 bases matching TRBD1. J lost 4 bases, V lost 6 bases, and 9 bases had no gene match. The CDR3 sequence is 14 residues long. Germline CDR1 reads MNHEY; CDR2 reads SVGAGI. In DNA, the CDR3 is TGTGCCAGCAGGCGCGGACAGGTGGCGTACGAGCAGTACTTC. It yields the protein CASRRGQVAYEQYF.

V and J are TRBV29-1 and TRBJ1-1; D unresolved. Trimming removed 4 bases from V and 4 bases from J, with 10 bases in between. The length of the CDR3 is 12 residues. Germline V gene data show CDR1 as SQVTM and CDR2 as ANQGSEA. The CDR3 coding sequence is TGCAGCGTTGTGAGTAGTATCACTGAAGCTTTCTTT. This gives the protein CSVVSSITEAFF.

In its sample, this clone was seen once. The V gene is TRBV5-6, the J gene TRBJ1-2, with unresolved D. Germline V lookup: CDR1 SGHDT, CDR2 YYEEEE. The CDR3 has 17 amino acids. The V and J ends lost 0 bases and 1 base respectively, with 16 bases between them. The DNA for the CDR3 is TGTGCCAGCAGCTTGGCTGTCGGACGGAGAAGTAACTATGGCTACACCTTC. This sequence encodes CASSLAVGRRSNYGYTF. Using reference TRBV5-6 and TRBJ1-2 for the parts outside the CDR3, the full variable domain is DAGVTQSPTHLIKTRGQQVTLRCSPKSGHDTVSWYQQALGQGPQFIFQYYEEEERQRGNFPDRFSGHQFPNYSSELNVNALLLGDSALYLCASSLAVGRRSNYGYTFGSGTRLTVV.

The rearrangement joins TRBV11-1 to TRBJ1-2, with unresolved D. The ends were cut back, 4 bases at V and 4 bases at J, with 10 bases in the middle. CDR3 length equals 13 residues. The germline V gene has CDR1 SGHAT and CDR2 FQDESV (reference sequence). The CDR3 region is CASSSDSGYGYTF. The CDR3 region has the DNA TGTGCCAGCAGCTCGGATAGCGGCTATGGCTACACCTTC.

This clone was detected many times. This sequence joins TRBV7-9 and TRBJ2-7; TRBD2 might be the D (6 bases). CDR1 and CDR2 (germline): SEHNR, FQNEAQ (reference sequence). The CDR3 runs 14 residues. Between the trimmed V and J ends, which lost 3 bases and 4 bases, there was a span of 13 bases. The CDR3: CASSFGWGEYEQYF. As DNA, the CDR3 is TGTGCCAGCAGCTTTGGCTGGGGGGAGTACGAGCAGTACTTC.

The genes are TRBV28 and TRBJ1-2; a weak D match, TRBD1 (5 bases). V was shortened by 10 bases and J by 6 bases, with 15 bases between the two germline ends. The V gene's germline CDR1 is MDHEN and CDR2 SYDVKM. The CDR3 runs 12 residues. The CDR3 coding sequence is TGTGCCACCGGGGGGATTCGCGATGGCTACACCTTC. It encodes CATGGIRDGYTF.

Many counts were recorded for this clone. The rearrangement uses TRBV4-1 and TRBJ2-2, with D unclear. The V gene's germline CDR1 is MGHRA and CDR2 YSYEKL. Trimming pared 0 bases from V and 7 bases from J, leaving 0 bases between. The CDR3 has 11 residues. CDR3 sequence (DNA): TGCGCCAGCAGCCAAGACGGGGAGCTGTTTTTT. This translates into CASSQDGELFF.

This sequence joins TRBV6-5 and TRBJ2-3; D possibly uses TRBD1 or TRBD2 (5 bases each). The V and J ends lost 10 bases and 6 bases respectively, with 11 bases between them. Germline CDR1 MNHEY, CDR2 SVGAGI. The CDR3 spans 11 residues. The CDR3 nucleotides read TGTGCCACCGTCCGGGGCGATACGCAGTATTTT. This sequence encodes CATVRGDTQYF.

This clone was counted many times. The chain combines TRBV27 with TRBJ2-5; a weak D match, TRBD1 (6 bases). Trimming removed 6 bases at V and 5 bases at J, with 13 bases between. The CDR3 spans 13 residues. Germline V lookup: CDR1 MNHEY, CDR2 SMNVEV (reference sequence). CDR3: CASSPTRGETQYF. CDR3 DNA sequence: TGTGCCAGCAGCCCTACTAGGGGGGAGACCCAGTACTTC.

This clone was recorded once. The CDR3 is CASSITDRDAGELFF. The CDR3, as DNA: TGTGCCAGTAGTATCACTGACAGGGACGCCGGGGAGCTGTTTTTT. V and J are TRBV19 and TRBJ2-2; 7 bases are a match to TRBD1. The CDR3 runs to 15 residues. The V gene's germline CDR1 is LNHDA and CDR2 SQIVND (reference sequence). J was trimmed by 6 bases and V by 3 bases; bases with no gene match: 7.

The CDR3 DNA is TGTGCCAGCAGCCATGGAAATGGGGACGAGCAGTACTTC. Its protein is CASSHGNGDEQYF. The chain links TRBV7-6 to TRBJ2-7; D call uncertain. The CDR3 is 13 amino acids. Deletions cut 5 bases from V and 5 bases from J, with 13 bases between. The germline gives CDR1 SGHVS, CDR2 FNYEAQ.